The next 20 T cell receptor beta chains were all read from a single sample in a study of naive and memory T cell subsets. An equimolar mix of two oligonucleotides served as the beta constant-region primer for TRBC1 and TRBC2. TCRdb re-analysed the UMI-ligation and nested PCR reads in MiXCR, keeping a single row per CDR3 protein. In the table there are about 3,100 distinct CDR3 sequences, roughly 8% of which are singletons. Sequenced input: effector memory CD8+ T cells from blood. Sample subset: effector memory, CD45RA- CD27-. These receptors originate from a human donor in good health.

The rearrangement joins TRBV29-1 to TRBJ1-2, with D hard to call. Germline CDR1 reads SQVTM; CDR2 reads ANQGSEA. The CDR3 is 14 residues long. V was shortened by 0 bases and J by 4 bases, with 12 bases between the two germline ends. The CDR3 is CSVEDRVESYGYTF. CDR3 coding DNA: TGCAGCGTTGAAGATCGGGTAGAAAGCTATGGCTACACCTTC.

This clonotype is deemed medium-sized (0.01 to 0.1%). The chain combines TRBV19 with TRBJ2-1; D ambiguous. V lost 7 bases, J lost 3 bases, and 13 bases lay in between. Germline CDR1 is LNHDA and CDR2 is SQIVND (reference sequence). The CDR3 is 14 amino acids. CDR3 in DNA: TGTGCCAGTACCCCTGAGAACCACTACAATGAGCAGTTCTTC. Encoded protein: CASTPENHYNEQFF.

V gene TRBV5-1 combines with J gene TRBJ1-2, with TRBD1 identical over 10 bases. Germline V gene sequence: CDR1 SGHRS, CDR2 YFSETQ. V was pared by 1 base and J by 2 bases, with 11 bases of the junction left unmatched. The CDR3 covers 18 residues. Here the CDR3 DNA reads TGCGCCAGCAGCTTGACGTTGACAGGGGGCACGGAAAACTATGGCTACACCTTC. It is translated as CASSLTLTGGTENYGYTF.

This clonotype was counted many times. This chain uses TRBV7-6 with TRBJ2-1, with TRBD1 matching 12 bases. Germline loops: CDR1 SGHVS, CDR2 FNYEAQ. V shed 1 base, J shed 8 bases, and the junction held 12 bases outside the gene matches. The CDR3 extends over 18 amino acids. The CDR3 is CASSLEGTGGLGDYEQFF. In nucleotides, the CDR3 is TGTGCCAGCAGCTTAGAAGGGACAGGGGGCTTGGGGGACTATGAGCAGTTCTTC.

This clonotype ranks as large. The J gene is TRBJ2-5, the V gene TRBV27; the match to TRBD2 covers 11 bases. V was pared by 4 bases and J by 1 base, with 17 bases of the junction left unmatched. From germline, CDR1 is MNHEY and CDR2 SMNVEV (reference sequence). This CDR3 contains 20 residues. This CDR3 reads CASSSIYLPSGRTAQETQYF. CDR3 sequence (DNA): TGTGCCAGCAGTTCCATCTACCTCCCTAGCGGGAGGACCGCCCAAGAGACCCAGTACTTC.

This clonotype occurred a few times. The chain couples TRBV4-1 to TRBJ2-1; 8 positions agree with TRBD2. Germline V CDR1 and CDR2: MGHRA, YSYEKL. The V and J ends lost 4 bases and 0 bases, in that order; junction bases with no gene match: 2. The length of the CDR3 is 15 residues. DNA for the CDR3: TGCGCCAGCAGCCCGGGACTAGTCTCCTACAATGAGCAGTTCTTC. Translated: CASSPGLVSYNEQFF.

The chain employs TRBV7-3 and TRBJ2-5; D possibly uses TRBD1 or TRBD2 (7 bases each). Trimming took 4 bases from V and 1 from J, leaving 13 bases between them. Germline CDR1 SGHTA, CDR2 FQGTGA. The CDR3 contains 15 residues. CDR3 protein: CASSSGGGLQETQYF. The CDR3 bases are TGTGCCAGCAGCTCAGGGGGGGGACTCCAAGAGACCCAGTACTTC.

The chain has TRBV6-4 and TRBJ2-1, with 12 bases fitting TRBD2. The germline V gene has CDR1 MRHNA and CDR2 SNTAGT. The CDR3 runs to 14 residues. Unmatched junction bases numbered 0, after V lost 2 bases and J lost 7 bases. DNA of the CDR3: TGTGCCAGCAGTGACGGGACTAGCGGGAATGAGCAGTTCTTC. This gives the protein CASSDGTSGNEQFF.

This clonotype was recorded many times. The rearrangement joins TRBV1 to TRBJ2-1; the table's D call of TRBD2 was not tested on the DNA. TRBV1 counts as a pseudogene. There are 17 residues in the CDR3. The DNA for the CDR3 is TGCACCAGCAGCCAAGATTTTGGCGGGAGTGATTACAATGAGCAGTTCTTC. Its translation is CTSSQDFGGSDYNEQFF.

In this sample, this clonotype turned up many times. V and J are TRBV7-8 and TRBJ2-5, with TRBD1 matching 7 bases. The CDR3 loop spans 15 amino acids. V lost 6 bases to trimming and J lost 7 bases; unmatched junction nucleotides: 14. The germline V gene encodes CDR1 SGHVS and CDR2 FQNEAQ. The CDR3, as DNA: TGTGCCAGCAGGCAAAGACAGGGCCCCGTCGGGACCCAGTACTTC. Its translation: CASRQRQGPVGTQYF.

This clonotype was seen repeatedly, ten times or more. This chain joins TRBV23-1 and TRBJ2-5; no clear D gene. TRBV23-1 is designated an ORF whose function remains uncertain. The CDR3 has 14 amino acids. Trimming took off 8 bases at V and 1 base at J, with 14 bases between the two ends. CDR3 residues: CASAQGQIQETQYF. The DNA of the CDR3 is TGCGCCAGCGCTCAAGGGCAGATCCAAGAGACCCAGTACTTC.

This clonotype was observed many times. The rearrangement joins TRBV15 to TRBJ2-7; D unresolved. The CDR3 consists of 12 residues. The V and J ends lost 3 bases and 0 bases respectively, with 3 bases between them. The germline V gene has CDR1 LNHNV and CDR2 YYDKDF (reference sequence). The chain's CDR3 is CATSSGSYEQYF. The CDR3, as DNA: TGTGCCACCAGCAGTGGCTCCTACGAGCAGTACTTC.

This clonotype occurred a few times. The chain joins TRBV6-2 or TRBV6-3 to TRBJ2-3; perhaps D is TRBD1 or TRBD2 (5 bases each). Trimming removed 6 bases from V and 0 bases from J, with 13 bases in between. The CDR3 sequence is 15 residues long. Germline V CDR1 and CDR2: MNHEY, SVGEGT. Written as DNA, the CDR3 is TGTGCCAGCAGACCCGGGACCACGAGCACAGATACGCAGTATTTT. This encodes CASRPGTTSTDTQYF.

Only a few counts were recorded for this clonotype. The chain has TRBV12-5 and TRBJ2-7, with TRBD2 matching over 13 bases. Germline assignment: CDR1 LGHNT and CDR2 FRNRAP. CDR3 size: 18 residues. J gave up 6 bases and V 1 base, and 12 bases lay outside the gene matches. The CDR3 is CASGLEKSGLAGLSEQYF. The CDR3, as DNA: TGTGCTAGTGGTTTGGAAAAATCGGGACTAGCGGGACTATCCGAGCAGTACTTC.

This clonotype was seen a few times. The CDR3 sequence: CASSETPERPQHF. CDR3 DNA sequence: TGTGCCAGCAGTGAGACACCCGAGCGGCCCCAGCATTTT. The rearrangement links TRBV6-4 to TRBJ1-5, with D hard to call. Deletions cut 3 bases from V and 9 bases from J, with 12 bases between. The CDR3 is made up of 13 amino acids. The V gene's germline CDR1 is MRHNA and CDR2 SNTAGT.

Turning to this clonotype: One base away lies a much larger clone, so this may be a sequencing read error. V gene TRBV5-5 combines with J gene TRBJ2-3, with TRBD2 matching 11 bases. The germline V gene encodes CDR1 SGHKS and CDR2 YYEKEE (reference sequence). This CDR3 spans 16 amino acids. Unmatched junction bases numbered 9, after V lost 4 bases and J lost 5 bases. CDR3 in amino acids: CASSPSGRIVKDTQYF. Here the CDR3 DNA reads TGTGCCAGCAGCCCTAGCGGGAGGATCGTGAAAGATACGCAGTATTTT. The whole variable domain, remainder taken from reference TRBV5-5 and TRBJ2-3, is DAGVTQSPTHLIKTRGQQVTLRCSPISGHKSVSWYQQVLGQGPQFIFQYYEKEERGRGNFPDRFSARQFPNYSSELNVNALLLGDSALYLCASSPSGRIVKDTQYFGPGTRLTVL.

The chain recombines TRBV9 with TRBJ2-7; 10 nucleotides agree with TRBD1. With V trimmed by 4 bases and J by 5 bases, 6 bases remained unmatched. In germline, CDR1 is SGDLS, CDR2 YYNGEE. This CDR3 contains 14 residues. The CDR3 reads CASSRPGQGNEQYF. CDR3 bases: TGTGCCAGCAGCAGACCGGGACAGGGGAACGAGCAGTACTTC.

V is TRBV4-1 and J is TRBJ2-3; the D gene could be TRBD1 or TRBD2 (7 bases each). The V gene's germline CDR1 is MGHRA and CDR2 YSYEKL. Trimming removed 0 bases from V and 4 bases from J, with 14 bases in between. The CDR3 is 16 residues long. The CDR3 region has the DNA TGCGCCAGCAGCCAAGAATGGGCAGGGGGGGCAGATACGCAGTATTTT. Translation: CASSQEWAGGADTQYF.

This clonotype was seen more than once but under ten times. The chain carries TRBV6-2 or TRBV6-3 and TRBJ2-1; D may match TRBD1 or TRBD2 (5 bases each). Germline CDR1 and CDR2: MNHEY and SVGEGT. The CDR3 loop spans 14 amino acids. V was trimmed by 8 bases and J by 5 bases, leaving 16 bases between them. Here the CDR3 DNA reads TGTGCCAGCCTAAGATCGGGACCGCACAATGAGCAGTTCTTC. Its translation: CASLRSGPHNEQFF.

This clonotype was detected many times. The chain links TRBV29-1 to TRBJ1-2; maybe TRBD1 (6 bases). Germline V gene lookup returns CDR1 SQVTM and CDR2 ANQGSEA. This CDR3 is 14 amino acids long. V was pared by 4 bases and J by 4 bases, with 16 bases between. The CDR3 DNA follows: TGCAGCGTTGGACAGGCTCATAGTCTCTATGGCTACACCTTC. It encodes CSVGQAHSLYGYTF. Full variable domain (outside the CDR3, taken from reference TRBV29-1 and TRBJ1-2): SAVISQKPSRDICQRGTSLTIQCQVDSQVTMMFWYRQQPGQSLTLIATANQGSEATYESGFVIDKFPISRPNLTFSTLTVSNMSPEDSSIYLCSVGQAHSLYGYTFGSGTRLTVV.